This T cell receptor (beta chain) stems from a study of shared clonotypes between healthy human individuals. Naive CD8 cells were CD45RO-negative, positively selected for CCR7, excluding terminally differentiated effector memory CD45RA+ cells. The assay was carried out at the deep level. Some clones are missing from TCRdb's copy, which holds only in-frame ones; the method was immunoSEQ multiplex PCR. The sample includes just over 2,000,000 clones, roughly 95% of them seen just once. V was pared by 6 bases and J by 3 bases, with 2 bases of the junction left unmatched. Per germline, CDR1 SNHLY and CDR2 FYNNEI. The CDR3 covers 14 residues.

The source material was naive CD8+ T cells sorted from blood. This receptor was obtained from a man between 18 and 29 years old in good health. The chain employs TRBV2 and TRBJ1-5; 10 bases are shared with TRBD1. The CDR3 sequence is CASSDRGLNQPQHF. DNA for the CDR3: TGTGCCAGCAGCGACAGGGGGCTCAATCAGCCCCAGCATTTT.